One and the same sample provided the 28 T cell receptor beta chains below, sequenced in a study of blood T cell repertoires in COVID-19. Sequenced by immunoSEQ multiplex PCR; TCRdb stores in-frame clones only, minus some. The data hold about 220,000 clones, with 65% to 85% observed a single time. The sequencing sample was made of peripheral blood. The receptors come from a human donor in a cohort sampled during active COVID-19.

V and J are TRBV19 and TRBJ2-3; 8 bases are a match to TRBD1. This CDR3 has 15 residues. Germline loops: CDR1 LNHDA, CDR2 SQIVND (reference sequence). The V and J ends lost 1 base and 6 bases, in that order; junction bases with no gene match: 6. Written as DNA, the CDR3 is TGTGCCAGTAGTATAGGACAGGGGAGGTACGATACGCAGTATTTT. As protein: CASSIGQGRYDTQYF.

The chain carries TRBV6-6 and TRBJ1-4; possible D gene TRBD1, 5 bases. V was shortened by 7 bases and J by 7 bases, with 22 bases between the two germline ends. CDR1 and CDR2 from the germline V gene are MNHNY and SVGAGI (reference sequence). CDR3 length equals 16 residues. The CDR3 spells CASTHSGVGGGEKLFF. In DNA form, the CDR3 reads TGTGCCAGCACCCACTCCGGGGTTGGGGGGGGTGAAAAACTGTTTTTT.

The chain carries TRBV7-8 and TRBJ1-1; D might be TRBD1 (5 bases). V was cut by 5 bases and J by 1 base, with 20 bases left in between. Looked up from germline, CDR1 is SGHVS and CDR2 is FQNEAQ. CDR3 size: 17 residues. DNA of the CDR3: TGTGCCAGCAGCGGTAGGGGTGTGGTCTCCGGGAACACTGAAGCTTTCTTT. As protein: CASSGRGVVSGNTEAFF.

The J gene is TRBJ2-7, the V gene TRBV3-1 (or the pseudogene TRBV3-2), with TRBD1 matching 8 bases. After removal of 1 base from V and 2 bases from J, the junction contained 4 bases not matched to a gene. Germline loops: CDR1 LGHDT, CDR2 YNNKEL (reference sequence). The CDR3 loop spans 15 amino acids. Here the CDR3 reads CASSQADRGPYEQYF. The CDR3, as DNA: TGTGCCAGCAGCCAAGCCGACAGGGGACCCTACGAGCAGTACTTC.

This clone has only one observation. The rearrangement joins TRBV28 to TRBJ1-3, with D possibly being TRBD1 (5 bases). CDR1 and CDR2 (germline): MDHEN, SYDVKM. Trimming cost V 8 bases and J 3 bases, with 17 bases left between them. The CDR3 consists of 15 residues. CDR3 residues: CASGSVGTNGNTIYF. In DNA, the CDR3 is TGTGCCAGCGGCTCGGTTGGGACTAATGGAAACACCATATATTTT.

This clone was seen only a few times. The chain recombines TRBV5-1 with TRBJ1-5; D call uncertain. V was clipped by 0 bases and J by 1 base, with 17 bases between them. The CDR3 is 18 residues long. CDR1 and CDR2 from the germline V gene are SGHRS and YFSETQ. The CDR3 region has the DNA TGCGCCAGCAGCTTGGAACTCAGGAGGTCCGGGAGCAATCAGCCCCAGCATTTT. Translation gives CASSLELRRSGSNQPQHF.

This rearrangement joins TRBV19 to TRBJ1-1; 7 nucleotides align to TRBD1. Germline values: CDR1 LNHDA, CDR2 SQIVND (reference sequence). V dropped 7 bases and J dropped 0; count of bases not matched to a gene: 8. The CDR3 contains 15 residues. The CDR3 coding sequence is TGTGCCAGTACGGACAGGACTTTCATGAACACTGAAGCTTTCTTT. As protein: CASTDRTFMNTEAFF.

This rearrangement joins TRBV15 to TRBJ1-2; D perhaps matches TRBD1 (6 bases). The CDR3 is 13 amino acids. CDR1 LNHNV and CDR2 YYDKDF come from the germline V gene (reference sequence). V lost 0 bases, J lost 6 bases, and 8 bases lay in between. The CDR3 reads CATSREQGNGYTF. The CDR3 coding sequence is TGTGCCACCAGCAGAGAGCAGGGGAATGGCTACACCTTC.

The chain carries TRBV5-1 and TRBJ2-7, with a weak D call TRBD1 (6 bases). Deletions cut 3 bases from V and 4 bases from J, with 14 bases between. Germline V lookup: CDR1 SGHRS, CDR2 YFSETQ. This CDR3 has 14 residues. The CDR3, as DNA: TGCGCCAGCAGCTGGGGAAACAGGGTTTACGAGCAGTACTTC. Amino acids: CASSWGNRVYEQYF.

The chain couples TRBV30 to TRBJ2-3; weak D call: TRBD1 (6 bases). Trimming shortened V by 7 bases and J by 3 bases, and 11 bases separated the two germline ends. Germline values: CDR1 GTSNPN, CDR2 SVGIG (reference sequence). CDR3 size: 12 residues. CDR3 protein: CALTGVTDTQYF. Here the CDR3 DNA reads TGTGCCTTGACAGGAGTTACAGATACGCAGTATTTT. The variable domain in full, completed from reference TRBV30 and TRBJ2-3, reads SQTIHQWPATLVQPVGSPLSLECTVEGTSNPNLYWYRQAAGRGLQLLFYSVGIGQISSEVPQNLSASRPQDRQFILSSKKLLLSDSGFYLCALTGVTDTQYFGPGTRLTVL.

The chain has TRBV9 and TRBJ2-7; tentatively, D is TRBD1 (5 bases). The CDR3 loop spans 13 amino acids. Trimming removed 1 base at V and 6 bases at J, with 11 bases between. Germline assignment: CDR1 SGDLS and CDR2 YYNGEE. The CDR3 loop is CASSVQGLSEQYF. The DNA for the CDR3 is TGTGCCAGCAGCGTACAGGGTTTGAGCGAGCAGTACTTC.

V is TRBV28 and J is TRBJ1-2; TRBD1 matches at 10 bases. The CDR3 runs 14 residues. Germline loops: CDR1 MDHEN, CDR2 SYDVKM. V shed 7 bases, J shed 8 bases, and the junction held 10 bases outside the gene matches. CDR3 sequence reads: CASNRQGASSGYTF. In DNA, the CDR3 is TGTGCCAGCAACAGACAGGGGGCGTCCTCCGGCTACACCTTC.

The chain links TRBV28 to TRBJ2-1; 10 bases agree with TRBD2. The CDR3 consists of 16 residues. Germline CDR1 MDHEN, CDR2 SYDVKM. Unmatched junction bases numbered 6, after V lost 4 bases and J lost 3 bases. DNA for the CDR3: TGTGCCAGCAGTTCCTCCCAGCGGGGGGGCTACAATGAGCAGTTCTTC. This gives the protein CASSSSQRGGYNEQFF.

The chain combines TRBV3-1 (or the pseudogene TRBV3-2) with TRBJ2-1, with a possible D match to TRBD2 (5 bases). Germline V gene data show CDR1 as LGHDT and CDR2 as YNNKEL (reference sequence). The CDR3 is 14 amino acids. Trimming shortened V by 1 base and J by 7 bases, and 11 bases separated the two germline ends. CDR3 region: CASSQVSGENEQFF. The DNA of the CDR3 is TGTGCCAGCAGCCAAGTAAGTGGGGAGAATGAGCAGTTCTTC.

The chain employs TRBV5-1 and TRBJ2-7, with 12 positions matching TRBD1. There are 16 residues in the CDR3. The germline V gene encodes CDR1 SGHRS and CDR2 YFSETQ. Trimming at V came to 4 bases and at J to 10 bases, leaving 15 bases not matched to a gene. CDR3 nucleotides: TGCGCCAGCAGCCCGGGGATACCGGGACAGGGGGCGAGACAGTACTTC. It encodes CASSPGIPGQGARQYF.

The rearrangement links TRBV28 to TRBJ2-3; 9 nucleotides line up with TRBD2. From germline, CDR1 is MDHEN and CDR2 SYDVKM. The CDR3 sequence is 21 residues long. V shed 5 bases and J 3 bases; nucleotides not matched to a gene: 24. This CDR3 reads CASSPLGGGATAGGRTDTQYF. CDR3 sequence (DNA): TGTGCCAGCAGTCCCCTTGGGGGGGGCGCGACGGCGGGAGGGAGGACAGATACGCAGTATTTT. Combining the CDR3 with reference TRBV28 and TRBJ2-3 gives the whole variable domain DVKVTQSSRYLVKRTGEKVFLECVQDMDHENMFWYRQDPGLGLRLIYFSYDVKMKEKGDIPEGYSVSREKKERFSLILESASTNQTSMYLCASSPLGGGATAGGRTDTQYFGPGTRLTVL.

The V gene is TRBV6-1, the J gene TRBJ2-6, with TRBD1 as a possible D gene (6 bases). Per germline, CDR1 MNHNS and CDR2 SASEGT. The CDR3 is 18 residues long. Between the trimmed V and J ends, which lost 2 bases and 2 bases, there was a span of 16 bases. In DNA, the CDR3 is TGTGCCAGCAGTGAACCAGGGGCCCACCAAACTGGGGCCAACGTCCTGACTTTC. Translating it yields CASSEPGAHQTGANVLTF.

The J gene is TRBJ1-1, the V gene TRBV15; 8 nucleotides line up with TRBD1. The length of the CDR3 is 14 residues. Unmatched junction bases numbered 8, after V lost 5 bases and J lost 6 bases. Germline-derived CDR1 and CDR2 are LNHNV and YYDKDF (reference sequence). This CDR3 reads CATSLDRDGAEAFF. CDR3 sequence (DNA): TGTGCCACCAGCTTGGACAGGGATGGCGCTGAAGCTTTCTTT.

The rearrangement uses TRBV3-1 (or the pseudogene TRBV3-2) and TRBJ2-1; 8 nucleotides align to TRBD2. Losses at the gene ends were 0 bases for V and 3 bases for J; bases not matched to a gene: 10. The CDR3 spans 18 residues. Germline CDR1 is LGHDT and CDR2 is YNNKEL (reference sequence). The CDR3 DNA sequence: TGTGCCAGCAGCCAAGAACGTGTGAGGCTAGCGGGCTACAATGAGCAGTTCTTC. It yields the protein CASSQERVRLAGYNEQFF.

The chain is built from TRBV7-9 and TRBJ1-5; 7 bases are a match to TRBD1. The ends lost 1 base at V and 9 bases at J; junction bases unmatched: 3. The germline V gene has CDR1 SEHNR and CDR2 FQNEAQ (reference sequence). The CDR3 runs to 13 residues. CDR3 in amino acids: CASSLGAGGPQHF. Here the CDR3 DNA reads TGTGCCAGCAGCTTAGGGGCAGGGGGGCCCCAGCATTTT. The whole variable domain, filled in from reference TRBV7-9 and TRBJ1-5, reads DTGVSQNPRHKITKRGQNVTFRCDPISEHNRLYWYRQTLGQGPEFLTYFQNEAQLEKSRLLSDRFSAERPKGSFSTLEIQRTEQGDSAMYLCASSLGAGGPQHFGDGTRLSIL.

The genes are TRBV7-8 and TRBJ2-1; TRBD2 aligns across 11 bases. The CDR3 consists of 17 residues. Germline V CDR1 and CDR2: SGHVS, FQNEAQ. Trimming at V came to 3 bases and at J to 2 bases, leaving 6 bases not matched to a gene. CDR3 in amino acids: CASSFELAGDPYNEQFF. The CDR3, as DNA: TGTGCCAGCAGCTTTGAACTAGCGGGAGATCCCTACAATGAGCAGTTCTTC.

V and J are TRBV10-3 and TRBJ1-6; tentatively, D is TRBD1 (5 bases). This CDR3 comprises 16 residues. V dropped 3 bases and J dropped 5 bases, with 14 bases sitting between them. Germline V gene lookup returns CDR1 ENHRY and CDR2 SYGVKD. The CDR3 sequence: CAISDRGKGDNSPLHF. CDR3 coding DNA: TGTGCCATCAGTGATAGGGGCAAGGGTGATAATTCACCCCTCCACTTT.

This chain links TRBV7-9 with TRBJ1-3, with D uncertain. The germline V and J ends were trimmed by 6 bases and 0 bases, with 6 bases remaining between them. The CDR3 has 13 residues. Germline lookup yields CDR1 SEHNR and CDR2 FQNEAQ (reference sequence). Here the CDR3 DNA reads TGTGCCAGCAGACAGAGCTCTGGAAACACCATATATTTT. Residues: CASRQSSGNTIYF.

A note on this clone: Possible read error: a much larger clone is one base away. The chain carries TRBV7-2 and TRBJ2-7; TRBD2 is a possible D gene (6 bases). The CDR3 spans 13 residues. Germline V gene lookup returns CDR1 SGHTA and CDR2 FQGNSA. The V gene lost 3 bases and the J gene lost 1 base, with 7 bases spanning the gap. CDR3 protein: CASSFGGSYEQYF. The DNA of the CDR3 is TGTGCCAGCAGCTTCGGGGGATCCTACGAGCAGTACTTC.

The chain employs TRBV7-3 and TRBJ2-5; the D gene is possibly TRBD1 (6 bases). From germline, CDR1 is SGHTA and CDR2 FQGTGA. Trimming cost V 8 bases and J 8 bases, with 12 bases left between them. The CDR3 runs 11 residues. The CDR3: CASGSQGTQYF. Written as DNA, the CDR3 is TGTGCCAGCGGCTCACAGGGTACCCAGTACTTC.

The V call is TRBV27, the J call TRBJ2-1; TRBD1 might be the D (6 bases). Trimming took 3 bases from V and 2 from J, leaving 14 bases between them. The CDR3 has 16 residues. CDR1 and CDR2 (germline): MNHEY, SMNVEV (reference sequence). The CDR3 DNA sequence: TGTGCCAGCAGTTTCCTCACAGGGCTTCCCTACAATGAGCAGTTCTTC. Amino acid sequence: CASSFLTGLPYNEQFF.

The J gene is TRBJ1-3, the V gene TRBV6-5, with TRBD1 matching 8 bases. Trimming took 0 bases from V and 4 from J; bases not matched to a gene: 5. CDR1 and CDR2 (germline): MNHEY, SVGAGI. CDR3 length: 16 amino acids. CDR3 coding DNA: TGTGCCAGCAGTTACTCTAACAGGGGGAGAGGAAACACCATATATTTT. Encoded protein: CASSYSNRGRGNTIYF.

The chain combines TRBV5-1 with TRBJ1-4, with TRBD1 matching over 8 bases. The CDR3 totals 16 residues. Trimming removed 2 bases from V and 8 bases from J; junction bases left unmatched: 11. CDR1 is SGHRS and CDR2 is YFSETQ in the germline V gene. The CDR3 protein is CASSLFVDRGPEKLFF. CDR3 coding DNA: TGCGCCAGCAGCTTATTCGTCGACAGGGGTCCCGAAAAACTGTTTTTT.